This TCR beta chain was captured in a study of OX40 agonist ivuxolimab in advanced cancers. About the investigation overall: Ivuxolimab was a fully human IgG2 agonistic monoclonal antibody targeting the costimulatory receptor OX40 (CD134). Intravenous ivuxolimab was administered to patients every 2 weeks at six dose levels: 0.01, 0.1, 0.3, 1.5, 3 and 10 mg/kg. Among the approximately 50 dose-escalation patients, approximately 20 had hepatocellular carcinoma, roughly 15 melanoma, 9 renal cell carcinoma and 9 head and neck cancer. A male proportion of roughly 80% and a mean age of around 60 years, ranging from roughly 23 to 80, were recorded for the dose-escalation cohort. Patients were allowed to have had prior anti-PD-1, anti-PD-L1 or anti-CTLA-4 therapy, and 40% of the dose-escalation patients had been treated with checkpoint inhibitors. Three dose-escalation patients achieved partial responses, one with hepatocellular carcinoma and two with cutaneous melanoma. Peripheral TCRbeta sequencing aimed to test whether ivuxolimab altered TCR sequence diversity and caused clonal T-cell expansion. The paper covers the monotherapy dose-escalation part of the phase I ivuxolimab trial, which included N ≈ 54 patients.

About this clone: Its antigen is currently not known. Per-base quality was not reported, and no clone a single base away is much larger than it.

Here is what the overall study found, with its caveats: At doses of 0.1 to 3.0 mg/kg, clonal expansion of both CD4+ and CD8+ blood T cells was observed from baseline to week 6. Antigen specificity was not determined for the clonally expanded peripheral T cells. Low levels of normalized T-cell clonal expansion were also seen in some patients who did not respond. Partial responders in the 0.1-3.0 mg/kg groups had among the lowest normalized peripheral clonal expansion, especially among CD8+ T cells. After ivuxolimab, expanded clones were on average more numerous among CD8+ T cells than among CD4+ T cells.

Patients with a history of autoimmune disease or receiving systemic immunosuppression were excluded from the trial. Peripheral blood for TCR sequencing was collected from all dose cohorts at baseline, on cycle 4 day 1, and on cycle 7 day 1. The samples were drawn from a first-in-human, open-label, multicenter phase I dose-escalation trial of ivuxolimab. Adults with locally advanced or metastatic melanoma, renal cell carcinoma, hepatocellular carcinoma or head and neck squamous cell carcinoma were enrolled in the trial. CD4+ and CD8+ T cells were sorted separately from peripheral blood before TCR sequencing. The CDR3, cysteine through phenylalanine, is 14 amino acids long. Only the CDR3 DNA is retained, 42 bases long and in frame from the first base. According to the germline V gene, CDR1 reads LGHNA and CDR2 reads YNFKEQ. V lost 5 bases and J lost 7 bases, and the count of bases not matched to a germline gene is 9.

For sequencing of the TCRbeta CDR3 region, genomic DNA was extracted from the sorted cells. TCRbeta CDR3 regions were sequenced using the immunoSEQ Assay. TCRdb took over this immuneACCESS table, retaining in-frame rearrangements with V and J assigned. Such tables are incomplete; in checked studies, under half of the missing clones stem from an unresolved V gene, and the remainder is unexplained. This sample lists 75,000 to 100,000 clones; 90% were detected once. Jointly, the top ten make up approximately 0.69% of the sample. The sequenced sample was CD4+ or CD8+ T cells sorted from blood, obtained in a trial of the OX40 agonist ivuxolimab. Recombination joined TRBV4-2 with TRBJ1-2; 8 central nucleotides agree with TRBD1. This clonotype originated in an adult with an advanced solid tumor such as melanoma, head and neck, liver or kidney cancer. The CDR3 region reads CASSLSRGQSGYTF. The nucleotide sequence is given as TGTGCCAGCAGCTTGAGCAGGGGGCAGAGTGGCTACACCTTC.